The source of this TCR beta chain is a study of T cells in Graves' hyperthyroidism and ophthalmopathy. Study-wide results and limits: Most expanded thyroid clonotypes above 0.001 recurred in blood.

The V and J ends lost 3 bases and 7 bases respectively, with 16 bases between them. Looked up from germline, CDR1 is SEHNR and CDR2 is FQNEAQ (reference sequence). The CDR3 runs 15 residues. To note about this clonotype: What it recognizes is unknown.

Authors of the study amplified TCR beta CDR3 regions from RNA transcripts. HTBI primers were employed in a first-round RT-PCR of the TCR CDR3. TCRdb used MiXCR to reprocess the multiplex PCR reads, holding one entry per CDR3 protein. Among more than 550,000 distinct CDR3 sequences listed, 17% were seen once. Patients aged 18 to 65 had newly diagnosed hyperthyroidism that had lasted under 2 months. Exclusions: uncontrolled infection, other autoimmune disease, pregnancy, lactation. Source material for PBMCs was 10 ml fresh peripheral blood. The sample consisted of blood. The source is a man over 45 with Graves' hyperthyroidism. The chain has TRBV7-9 and TRBJ1-5; D perhaps matches TRBD1 (6 bases). This chain's CDR3 is CASSLVQGSEQPQHF. The CDR3 DNA reads TGTGCCAGCAGCTTGGTGCAGGGGAGTGAGCAGCCCCAGCATTTT.